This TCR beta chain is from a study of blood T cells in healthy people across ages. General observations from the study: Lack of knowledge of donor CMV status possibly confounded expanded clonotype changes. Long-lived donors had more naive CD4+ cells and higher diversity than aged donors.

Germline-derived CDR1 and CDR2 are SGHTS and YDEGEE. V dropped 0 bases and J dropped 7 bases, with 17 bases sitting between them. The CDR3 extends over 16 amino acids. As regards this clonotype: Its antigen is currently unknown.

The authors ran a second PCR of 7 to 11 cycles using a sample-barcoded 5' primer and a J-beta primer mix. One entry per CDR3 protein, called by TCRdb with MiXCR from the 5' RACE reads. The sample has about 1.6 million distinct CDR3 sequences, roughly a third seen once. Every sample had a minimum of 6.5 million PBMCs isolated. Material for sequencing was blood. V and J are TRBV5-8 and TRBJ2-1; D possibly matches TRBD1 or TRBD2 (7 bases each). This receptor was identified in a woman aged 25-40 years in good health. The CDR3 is CASSLAIIQGGNEQFF. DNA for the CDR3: TGTGCCAGCAGCTTGGCCATTATTCAGGGGGGGAATGAGCAGTTCTTC.